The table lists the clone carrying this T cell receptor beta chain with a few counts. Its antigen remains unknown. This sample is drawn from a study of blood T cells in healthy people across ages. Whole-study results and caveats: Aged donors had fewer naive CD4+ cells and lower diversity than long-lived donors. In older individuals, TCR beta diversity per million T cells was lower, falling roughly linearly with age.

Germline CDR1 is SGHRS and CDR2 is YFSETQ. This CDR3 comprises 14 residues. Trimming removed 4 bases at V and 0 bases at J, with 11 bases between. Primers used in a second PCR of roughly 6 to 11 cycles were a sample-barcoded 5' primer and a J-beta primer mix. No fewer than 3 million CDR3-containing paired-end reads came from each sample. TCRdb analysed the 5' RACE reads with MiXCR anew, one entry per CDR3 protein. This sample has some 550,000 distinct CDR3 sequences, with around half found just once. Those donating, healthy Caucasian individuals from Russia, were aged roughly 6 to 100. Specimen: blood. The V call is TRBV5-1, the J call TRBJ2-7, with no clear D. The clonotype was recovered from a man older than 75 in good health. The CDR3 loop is CASSLPDSSYEQYF. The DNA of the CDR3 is TGCGCCAGCAGCCTTCCTGACTCCTCCTACGAGCAGTACTTC. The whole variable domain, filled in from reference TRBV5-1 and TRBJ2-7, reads KAGVTQTPRYLIKTRGQQVTLSCSPISGHRSVSWYQQTPGQGLQFLFEYFSETQRNKGNFPGRFSGRQFSNSRSEMNVSTLELGDSALYLCASSLPDSSYEQYFGPGTRLTVT.